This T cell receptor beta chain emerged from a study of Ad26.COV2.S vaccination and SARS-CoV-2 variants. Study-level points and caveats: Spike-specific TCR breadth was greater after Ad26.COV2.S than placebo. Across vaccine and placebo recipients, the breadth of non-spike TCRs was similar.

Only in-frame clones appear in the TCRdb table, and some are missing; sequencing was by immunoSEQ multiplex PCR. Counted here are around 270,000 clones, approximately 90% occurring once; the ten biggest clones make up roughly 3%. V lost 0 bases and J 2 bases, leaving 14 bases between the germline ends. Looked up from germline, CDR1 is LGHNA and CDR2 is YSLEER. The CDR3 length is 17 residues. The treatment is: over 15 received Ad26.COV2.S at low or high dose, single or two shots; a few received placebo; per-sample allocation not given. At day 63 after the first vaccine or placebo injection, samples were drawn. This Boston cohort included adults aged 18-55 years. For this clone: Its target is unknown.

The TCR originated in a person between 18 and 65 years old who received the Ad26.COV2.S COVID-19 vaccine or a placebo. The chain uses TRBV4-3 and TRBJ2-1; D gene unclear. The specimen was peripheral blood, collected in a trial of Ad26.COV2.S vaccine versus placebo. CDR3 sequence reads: CASSQEVQRAAYNEQFF. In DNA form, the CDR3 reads TGCGCCAGCAGCCAAGAAGTCCAACGGGCCGCCTACAATGAGCAGTTCTTC.